This entry is about one T cell receptor beta chain. The antigen remains undetermined. The junction and the germline gene differ at one end; a read error may be behind it. The sample comes from a study of post-analysis software for immune sequencing data. Study as a whole: Secondary progressive, relapsing-remitting and progressive-relapsing multiple sclerosis were among the included disease courses. Study observations and caveats: Patients carried roughly 5 TRBV segments more frequently than controls did, and TRBV5-6, TRBV5-1 and TRBV20-1 were among them. Among multiple sclerosis patients, normalized Chao1 diversity was significantly below that of controls.

Per the germline V gene, CDR1 is SGHVS and CDR2 is FQNEAQ. The CDR3 has 15 amino acids. Carried by the TCR beta cDNA libraries were unique molecular identifiers. TCRdb fed the PCR reads into MiXCR, producing one record per CDR3 protein. The sample carries hundreds of thousands of distinct CDR3 sequences, 53% recorded once. V is TRBV7-8 and J is TRBJ2-7; 9 bases are shared with TRBD2. Sequenced input: blood. This receptor was identified in a girl under 18 with multiple sclerosis. CDR3 in DNA: TGTGCCAGCAGCCTTCTTAGCGGGAGCTCCTACGAGCGGTACTTC. Residues: CASSLLSGSSYERYF.